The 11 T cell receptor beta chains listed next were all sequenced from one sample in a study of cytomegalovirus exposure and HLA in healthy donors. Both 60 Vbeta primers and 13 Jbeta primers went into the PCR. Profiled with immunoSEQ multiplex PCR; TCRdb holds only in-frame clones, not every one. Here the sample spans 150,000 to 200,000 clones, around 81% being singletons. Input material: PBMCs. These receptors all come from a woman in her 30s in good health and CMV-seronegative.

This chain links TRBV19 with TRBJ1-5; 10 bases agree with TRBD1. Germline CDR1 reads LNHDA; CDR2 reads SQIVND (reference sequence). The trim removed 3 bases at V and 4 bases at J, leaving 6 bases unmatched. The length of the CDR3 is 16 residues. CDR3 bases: TGTGCCAGTAGTATTAAACGACAGGGGGCAAATCAGCCCCAGCATTTT. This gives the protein CASSIKRQGANQPQHF. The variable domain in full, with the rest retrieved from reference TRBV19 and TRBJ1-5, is DGGITQSPKYLFRKEGQNVTLSCEQNLNHDAMYWYRQDPGQGLRLIYYSQIVNDFQKGDIAEGYSVSREKKESFPLTVTSAQKNPTAFYLCASSIKRQGANQPQHFGDGTRLSIL.

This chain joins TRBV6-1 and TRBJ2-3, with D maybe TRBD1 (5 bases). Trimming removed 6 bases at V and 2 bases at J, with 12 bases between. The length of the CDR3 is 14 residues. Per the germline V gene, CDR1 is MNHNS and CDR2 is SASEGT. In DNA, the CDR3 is TGTGCCAGCAGCACCAGGGCCCTCACAGATACGCAGTATTTT. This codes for CASSTRALTDTQYF.

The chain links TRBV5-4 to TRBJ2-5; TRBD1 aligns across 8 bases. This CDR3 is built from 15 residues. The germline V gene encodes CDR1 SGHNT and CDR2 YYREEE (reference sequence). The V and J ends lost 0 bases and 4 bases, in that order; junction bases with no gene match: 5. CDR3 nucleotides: TGTGCCAGCAGCTTGGCCCCACAGGGGGGAGAGACCCAGTACTTC. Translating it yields CASSLAPQGGETQYF.

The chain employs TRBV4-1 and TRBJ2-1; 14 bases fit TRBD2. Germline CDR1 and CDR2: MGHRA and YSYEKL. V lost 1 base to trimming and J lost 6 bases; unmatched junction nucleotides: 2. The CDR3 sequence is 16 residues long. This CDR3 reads CASSQGGLAGGNEQFF. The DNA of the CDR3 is TGCGCCAGCAGCCAAGGAGGACTAGCGGGAGGCAATGAGCAGTTCTTC.

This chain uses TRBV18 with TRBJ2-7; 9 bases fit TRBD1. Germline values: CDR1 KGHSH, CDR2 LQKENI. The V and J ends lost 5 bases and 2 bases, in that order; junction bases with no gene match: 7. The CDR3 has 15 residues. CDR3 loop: CASSRPGQGTYEQYF. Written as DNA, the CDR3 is TGTGCCAGCTCAAGACCGGGACAGGGAACCTACGAGCAGTACTTC.

CDR3 DNA: TGCGCCAGCAGCCAAAAGGGGACACCTACTAATGAAAAACTGTTTTTT. Its protein is CASSQKGTPTNEKLFF. V usage is TRBV4-3 and J usage is TRBJ1-4; D may be TRBD1 (6 bases). Per the germline V gene, CDR1 is LGHNA and CDR2 is YSLEER. The CDR3 extends over 16 amino acids. Trimming removed 2 bases at V and 2 bases at J, with 12 bases between.

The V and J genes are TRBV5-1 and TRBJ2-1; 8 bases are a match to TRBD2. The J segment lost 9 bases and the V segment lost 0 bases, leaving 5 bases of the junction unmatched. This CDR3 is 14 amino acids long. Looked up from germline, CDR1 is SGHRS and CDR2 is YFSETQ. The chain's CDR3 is CASSLGSGGSEQFF. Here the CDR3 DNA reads TGCGCCAGCAGCTTGGGGAGCGGGGGCAGTGAGCAGTTCTTC.

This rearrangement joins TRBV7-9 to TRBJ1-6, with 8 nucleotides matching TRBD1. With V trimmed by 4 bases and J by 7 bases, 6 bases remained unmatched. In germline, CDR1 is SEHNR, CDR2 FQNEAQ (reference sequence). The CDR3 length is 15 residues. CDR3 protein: CASSSVRGPNSPLHF. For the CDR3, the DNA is TGTGCCAGCAGCTCGGTCAGGGGGCCGAATTCACCCCTCCACTTT. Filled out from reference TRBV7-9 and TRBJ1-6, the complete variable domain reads DTGVSQNPRHKITKRGQNVTFRCDPISEHNRLYWYRQTLGQGPEFLTYFQNEAQLEKSRLLSDRFSAERPKGSFSTLEIQRTEQGDSAMYLCASSSVRGPNSPLHFGNGTRLTVT.

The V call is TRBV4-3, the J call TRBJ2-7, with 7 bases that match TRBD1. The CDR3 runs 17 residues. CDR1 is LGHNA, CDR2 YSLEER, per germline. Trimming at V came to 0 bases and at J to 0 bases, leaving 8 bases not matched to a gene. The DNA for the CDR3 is TGCGCCAGCAGCCAAGACTTCAGGGGGTTACTCTCCTACGAGCAGTACTTC. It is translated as CASSQDFRGLLSYEQYF.

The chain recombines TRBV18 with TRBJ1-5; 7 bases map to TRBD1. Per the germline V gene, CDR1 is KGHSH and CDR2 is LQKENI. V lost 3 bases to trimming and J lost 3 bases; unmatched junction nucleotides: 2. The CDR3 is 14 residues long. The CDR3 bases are TGTGCCAGCTCACCTGGGACAGTCAATCAGCCCCAGCATTTT. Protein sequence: CASSPGTVNQPQHF.

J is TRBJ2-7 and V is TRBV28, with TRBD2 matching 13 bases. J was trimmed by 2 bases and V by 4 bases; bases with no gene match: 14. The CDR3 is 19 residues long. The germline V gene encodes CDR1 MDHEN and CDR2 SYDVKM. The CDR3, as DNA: TGTGCCAGCAGTTCAATCCTCAGGACTAGCGGGAGTACCGCCTACGAGCAGTACTTC. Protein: CASSSILRTSGSTAYEQYF.